This TCR beta chain was documented in a study of blood T cell repertoires in COVID-19. The overall study: The analysed material was cDNA or gDNA that came from T cells, B-cell-depleted T cells, or PBMCs.

This CDR3 has 16 residues. Seattle cases were enrolled at active infection and followed longitudinally. This clone occurred once. TCRdb keeps only in-frame clones here, not all; method: immunoSEQ multiplex PCR. The table shows about 270,000 clones, with about 91% occurring only once. Sequenced input: peripheral blood. The gene calls are TRBV12-2 and TRBJ1-6; the DNA was not compared with TRBD1, the D call given in the table. TRBV12-2 is recorded as a pseudogene. This sequence originates from a person between 18 and 30 years old with COVID-19, enrolled during active disease. CDR3 protein: CASRPEGAGYNSPLHF. CDR3 DNA: TGTGCAAGTCGCCCGGAGGGGGCGGGGTATAATTCACCCCTCCACTTT.